This entry lists 20 T cell receptor beta chains sequenced from one sample in a study of identical twins. Via MiXCR, TCRdb re-called the 5' RACE reads, giving one row per CDR3 protein. Here the sample spans around 240,000 distinct CDR3 sequences, roughly 10% being singletons. Sequences were obtained from memory T cells sorted from blood. The receptors stem from a man aged 50 to 59 in good health.

This clonotype was seen only a few times. This chain links TRBV30 with TRBJ1-1, with TRBD1 as a possible D gene (5 bases). CDR3 length: 15 residues. CDR1 and CDR2 (germline): GTSNPN, SVGIG (reference sequence). The V and J ends lost 5 bases and 2 bases respectively, with 18 bases between them. CDR3 region: CAWAADGGANTEAFF. CDR3 bases: TGTGCCTGGGCCGCCGACGGAGGGGCTAACACTGAAGCTTTCTTT.

This clonotype was observed at least ten times. The chain is built from TRBV4-3 and TRBJ1-2; D call uncertain. Between the trimmed V and J ends, which lost 0 bases and 10 bases, there was a span of 12 bases. CDR1 LGHNA and CDR2 YSLEER come from the germline V gene. This CDR3 contains 13 residues. The CDR3 DNA sequence: TGCGCCAGCAGCCAAGATGTAACAGTTTCCTACACCTTC. It specifies CASSQDVTVSYTF.

The chain combines TRBV7-2 with TRBJ1-2; the match to TRBD1 covers 8 bases. V lost 8 bases, J lost 6 bases, and 8 bases stayed unmatched. Germline V gene data show CDR1 as SGHTA and CDR2 as FQGNSA. This CDR3 contains 13 residues. CDR3 DNA: TGTGCCAGCGAGGGACAGGCGAGGGATGGCTACACCTTC. Encoded protein: CASEGQARDGYTF.

CDR3 DNA: TGTGCCAGCAGCTTGATAGGGAGGGAGACCCAGTACTTC. It codes for CASSLIGRETQYF. The chain combines TRBV7-2 with TRBJ2-5; D perhaps matches TRBD2 (6 bases). Trimming stripped 3 bases from V and 5 bases from J, with 10 bases between. This CDR3 contains 13 residues. Germline CDR1 and CDR2: SGHTA and FQGNSA.

This clonotype was seen a handful of times. The CDR3 loop reads CASSVVPGTDTQYF. In DNA form, the CDR3 reads TGTGCCAGCAGCGTAGTCCCCGGCACAGATACGCAGTATTTT. The rearrangement links TRBV9 to TRBJ2-3; D is unresolved. Germline CDR1 and CDR2: SGDLS and YYNGEE. Trimming shortened V by 0 bases and J by 1 base, and 6 bases separated the two germline ends. The CDR3 totals 14 residues.

In its sample, this clonotype was seen many times. The genes are TRBV12-3 or TRBV12-4 and TRBJ2-1, with 16 bases fitting TRBD2. The J segment lost 7 bases and the V segment lost 6 bases, leaving 6 bases of the junction unmatched. This CDR3 comprises 16 residues. CDR3 nucleotide sequence: TGTGCCAGCAGCTACCGGGGACTAGCGGGGGGGAATGAGCAGTTCTTC. This encodes CASSYRGLAGGNEQFF.

This clonotype turned up a few times. The rearrangement uses TRBV5-5 and TRBJ1-3, with D maybe TRBD1 (6 bases). Germline V CDR1 and CDR2: SGHKS, YYEKEE (reference sequence). Trimming shortened V by 3 bases and J by 4 bases, and 14 bases separated the two germline ends. The CDR3 length is 15 residues. CDR3: CASSYQQGYGNTIYF. In DNA form, the CDR3 reads TGTGCCAGCAGCTACCAACAGGGATACGGAAACACCATATATTTT. The full variable domain, its missing parts supplied by reference TRBV5-5 and TRBJ1-3, is DAGVTQSPTHLIKTRGQQVTLRCSPISGHKSVSWYQQVLGQGPQFIFQYYEKEERGRGNFPDRFSARQFPNYSSELNVNALLLGDSALYLCASSYQQGYGNTIYFGEGSWLTVV.

V is TRBV6-1 and J is TRBJ2-1, with 8 bases that match TRBD2. The germline V gene has CDR1 MNHNS and CDR2 SASEGT. The CDR3 has 13 residues. V dropped 11 bases and J dropped 4; count of bases not matched to a gene: 7. The CDR3 loop is CAASRGGYNEQFF. As DNA, the CDR3 is TGTGCCGCCAGCCGGGGGGGTTACAATGAGCAGTTCTTC.

Ten or more counts support this clonotype. The chain links TRBV11-2 to TRBJ2-5; 7 bases fit TRBD2. The CDR3 totals 16 residues. The V segment lost 6 bases and the J segment 6 bases; nucleotides outside the gene matches: 16. Germline values: CDR1 SGHAT, CDR2 FQNNGV. This chain's CDR3 is CASRGGSGGVAKTQYF. CDR3 in DNA: TGTGCCAGCAGGGGGGGGAGTGGTGGAGTGGCTAAGACCCAGTACTTC.

This clonotype occurred many times. The chain is built from TRBV18 and TRBJ1-1; 7 bases map to TRBD1. V trimming: 0 bases; J trimming: 1 base; junction bases outside the gene matches: 8. From germline, CDR1 is KGHSH and CDR2 LQKENI. The CDR3 has 17 residues. The CDR3 sequence: CASSPPFSGGRNTEAFF. CDR3 in DNA: TGTGCCAGCTCACCACCGTTTTCAGGGGGACGGAACACTGAAGCTTTCTTT.

Many counts were recorded for this clonotype. The chain has TRBV20-1 and TRBJ2-7; the match to TRBD2 covers 10 bases. CDR1 and CDR2 (germline): DFQATT, SNEGSKA (reference sequence). V shed 2 bases, J shed 0 bases, and the junction held 10 bases outside the gene matches. The CDR3 covers 17 residues. Written as DNA, the CDR3 is TGCAGTGCTAGAAGGCCCAATAGCGGGGGGCGCTCCTACGAGCAGTACTTC. Its translation: CSARRPNSGGRSYEQYF.

This clonotype came up many times. The chain is built from TRBV10-2 and TRBJ2-7; possibly TRBD1 for D (6 bases). Germline loops: CDR1 WSHSY, CDR2 SAAADI. The V and J ends lost 8 bases and 7 bases respectively, with 18 bases between them. This CDR3 region has 13 residues. CDR3 DNA: TGCGCCAGCGGGGATCTAGGGGGAAAAGAGCAGTACTTC. As protein: CASGDLGGKEQYF.

This chain joins TRBV5-1 and TRBJ2-6; no clear D. The CDR3 totals 14 residues. Trimming removed 0 bases from V and 13 bases from J, with 14 bases in between. The germline gives CDR1 SGHRS, CDR2 YFSETQ. The CDR3 loop is CASSLGRTSAVLTF. CDR3 nucleotides: TGCGCCAGCAGCTTGGGTCGTACATCTGCTGTCCTGACTTTC.

This clonotype was detected many times. V is TRBV29-1 and J is TRBJ2-3; 14 nucleotides agree with TRBD2. CDR1 is SQVTM, CDR2 ANQGSEA, per germline. V was clipped by 7 bases and J by 4 bases; unmatched bases: 1. This CDR3 is 13 amino acids long. The CDR3 is CSGLAGGPDTQYF. CDR3 DNA sequence: TGCAGCGGACTAGCGGGAGGGCCAGATACGCAGTATTTT.

This chain joins TRBV7-2 and TRBJ2-1; D tentatively reads TRBD1 or TRBD2 (5 bases each). Germline V lookup: CDR1 SGHTA, CDR2 FQGNSA. The CDR3 spans 17 residues. V lost 4 bases, J lost 8 bases, and 24 bases lay in between. CDR3 residues: CASSSPLGPHRGDEQFF. The DNA of the CDR3 is TGTGCCAGCAGCTCACCTCTGGGACCACACAGAGGCGATGAGCAGTTCTTC. Drawing the rest from reference TRBV7-2 and TRBJ2-1, the complete variable domain is GAGVSQSPSNKVTEKGKDVELRCDPISGHTALYWYRQSLGQGLEFLIYFQGNSAPDKSGLPSDRFSAERTGGSVSTLTIQRTQQEDSAVYLCASSSPLGPHRGDEQFFGPGTRLTVL.

The chain employs TRBV10-2 and TRBJ2-2; 8 bases align to TRBD2. The CDR3 is 16 residues long. Unmatched junction bases numbered 9, after V lost 4 bases and J lost 5 bases. The germline CDR1 and CDR2 sequences are WSHSY and SAAADI. In nucleotides, the CDR3 is TGCGCCAGCAGTGGGGGGAGCGGGAGAAGGACCGGGGAGCTGTTTTTT. Residues: CASSGGSGRRTGELFF.

This rearrangement joins TRBV6-2 or TRBV6-3 to TRBJ2-6; TRBD1 matches 8 bases. Germline lookup yields CDR1 MNHEY and CDR2 SVGEGT. The CDR3 totals 17 residues. The V gene end was trimmed by 7 bases and the J gene end by 0 bases; junction bases not matched to a gene: 8. The CDR3 spells CASNYRGAISGANVLTF. CDR3 sequence (DNA): TGTGCCAGCAACTACAGGGGGGCGATCTCTGGGGCCAACGTCCTGACTTTC.

The table lists this clonotype with many counts. This chain links TRBV20-1 with TRBJ1-1; 7 bases line up with TRBD1. The CDR3 is made up of 14 amino acids. The germline V gene encodes CDR1 DFQATT and CDR2 SNEGSKA (reference sequence). V was clipped by 2 bases and J by 4 bases; unmatched bases: 7. The CDR3 DNA is TGCAGTGCTAGATCTCCAGGGGGGACCACTGAAGCTTTCTTT. Translated: CSARSPGGTTEAFF.

This clonotype was seen at least ten times. This chain uses TRBV5-1 with TRBJ1-6, with a possible D match to TRBD1 (5 bases). V was clipped by 4 bases and J by 7 bases, with 12 bases between them. This CDR3 contains 14 residues. Germline V gene data show CDR1 as SGHRS and CDR2 as YFSETQ. The DNA for the CDR3 is TGCGCCAGCAGCATCGGGGGTTTAAATTCACCCCTCCACTTT. As protein: CASSIGGLNSPLHF.

The sample holds many counts of this clonotype. This chain connects TRBV5-1 to TRBJ1-5, with TRBD1 as a possible D gene (5 bases). CDR3 length: 15 amino acids. Trimming removed 0 bases from V and 0 bases from J, with 7 bases in between. From germline, CDR1 is SGHRS and CDR2 YFSETQ. CDR3 nucleotides: TGCGCCAGCAGCTTGGCCGGGGGTAGCAATCAGCCCCAGCATTTT. Protein product: CASSLAGGSNQPQHF.